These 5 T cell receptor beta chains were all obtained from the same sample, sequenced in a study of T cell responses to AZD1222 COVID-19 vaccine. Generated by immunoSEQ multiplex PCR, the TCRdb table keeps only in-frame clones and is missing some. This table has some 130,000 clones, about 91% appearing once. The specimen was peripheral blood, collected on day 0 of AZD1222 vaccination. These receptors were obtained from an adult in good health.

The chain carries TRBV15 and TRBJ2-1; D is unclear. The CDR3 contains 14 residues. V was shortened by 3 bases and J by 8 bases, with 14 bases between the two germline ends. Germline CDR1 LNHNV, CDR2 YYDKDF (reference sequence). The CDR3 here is CATSSPFSRDEQFF. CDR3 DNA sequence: TGTGCCACCAGCAGCCCCTTTAGTCGAGATGAGCAGTTCTTC. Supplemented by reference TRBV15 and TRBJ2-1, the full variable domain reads DAMVIQNPRYQVTQFGKPVTLSCSQTLNHNVMYWYQQKSSQAPKLLFHYYDKDFNNEADTPDNFQSRRPNTSFCFLDIRSPGLGDTAMYLCATSSPFSRDEQFFGPGTRLTVL.

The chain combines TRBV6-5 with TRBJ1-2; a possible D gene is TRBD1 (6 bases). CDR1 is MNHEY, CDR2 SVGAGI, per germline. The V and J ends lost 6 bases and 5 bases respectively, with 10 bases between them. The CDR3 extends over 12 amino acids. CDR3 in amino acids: CASRDSLYGYTF. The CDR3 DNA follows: TGTGCCAGCAGGGACAGCTTGTATGGCTACACCTTC.

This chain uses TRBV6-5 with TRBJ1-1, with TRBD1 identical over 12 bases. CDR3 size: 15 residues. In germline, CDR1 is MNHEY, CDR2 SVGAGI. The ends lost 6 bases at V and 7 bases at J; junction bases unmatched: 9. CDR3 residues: CASSEGGQGAIEAFF. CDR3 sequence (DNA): TGTGCCAGCAGCGAGGGGGGACAGGGGGCGATTGAAGCTTTCTTT.

In nucleotides, the CDR3 is TGCGCCAGCAGCATCCCGATGAATCAGCCCCAGCATTTT. Translation gives CASSIPMNQPQHF. The rearrangement uses TRBV4-1 and TRBJ1-5; unclear D gene. The CDR3 spans 13 residues. Germline CDR1 MGHRA, CDR2 YSYEKL. The V end was cut by 5 bases, the J end by 4 bases, with 9 bases between.

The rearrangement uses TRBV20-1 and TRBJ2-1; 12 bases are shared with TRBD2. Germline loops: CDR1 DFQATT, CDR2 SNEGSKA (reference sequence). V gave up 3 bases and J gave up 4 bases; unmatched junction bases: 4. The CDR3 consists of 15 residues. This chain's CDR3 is CSASRLAGGYNEQFF. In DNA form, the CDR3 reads TGCAGTGCTAGTAGGCTAGCGGGAGGGTACAATGAGCAGTTCTTC.